This T cell receptor beta chain was sequenced in a study of CXCR3-negative and CXCR3-positive naive CD8 T cells. Broader study findings: For naive cells, CXCR3-negative and CXCR3-positive subsets had similar TRBV-TRBJ usage; for memory cells, usage differed. Partially decreased CXCR3 expression was recorded after cryopreservation, and fresh PBMCs were used in most assays. Compared with CXCR3-negative naive cells, CXCR3-positive naive cells showed more hydrophobic TRB CDR3s.

UMI-labeled 5' RACE TRB cDNA libraries were prepared from the cells. TCRdb re-called the 5' RACE reads, yielding one record per CDR3 amino acid sequence without DNA. The sample totals 100,000 to 150,000 distinct CDR3 sequences. Definition of naive CD8+ T cells rested on a CD45RO-CCR7+CD27+CD95- profile. As to this clonotype: Its antigen is not identified.

This CDR3 spans 15 amino acids. Looked up from germline, CDR1 is KGHDR and CDR2 is SFDVKD. Sequenced sample: naive CXCR3- CD8+ T cells from blood. Noted subset: CD45RO-CCR7+CD27+CD95- naive CD8+ T cells lacking CXCR3 (TNR3-). The clonotype was recovered from a human donor in good health. Some clones in this sample may be carry-over from other donors' samples. The rearrangement links TRBV24-1 to TRBJ2-1; the TCRdb call, TRBD1, lacks DNA for checking. Here the CDR3 reads CATSDTTGAYNEQFF.